The 15 T cell receptor beta chains below all came from one sample that was sequenced in a study of identical twins. A single record per CDR3 protein comes from TCRdb applying MiXCR to the 5' RACE reads. The repertoire holds 460,000 or so distinct CDR3 sequences, with approximately 15% as singletons. In addition, the sample was reused for a study of yellow fever vaccine responses in identical twins.

Sequences were obtained from CD4+ T cells sorted from blood. The receptors were gathered from a woman between 18 and 29 years old in good health.

The chain carries TRBV6-4 and TRBJ2-5; possibly TRBD2 for D (5 bases). This CDR3 is 15 amino acids long. Trimming left V 4 bases short and J 2 bases short, with 14 bases between. The V gene's germline CDR1 is MRHNA and CDR2 SNTAGT. In DNA form, the CDR3 reads TGTGCCAGCAGTGCTGTGCCCGGGGTACAAGAGACCCAGTACTTC. Translating gives CASSAVPGVQETQYF.

The table lists this clonotype with a few counts. The chain uses TRBV4-3 and TRBJ2-7; 13 positions match TRBD2. CDR1 LGHNA and CDR2 YSLEER come from the germline V gene. The trim removed 4 bases at V and 6 bases at J, leaving 9 bases unmatched. CDR3 length: 16 amino acids. This CDR3 reads CASSRRAGLAGVEQYF. The DNA of the CDR3 is TGCGCCAGCAGCCGCAGAGCTGGACTAGCGGGAGTCGAGCAGTACTTC.

This clonotype was seen more than once but under ten times. This chain connects TRBV7-2 to TRBJ2-7; D gene unclear. V lost 5 bases, J lost 4 bases, and 12 bases lay in between. In germline, CDR1 is SGHTA, CDR2 FQGNSA. The CDR3 totals 13 residues. CDR3 in amino acids: CASSPYIEYEQYF. In DNA, the CDR3 is TGTGCCAGCAGCCCTTATATTGAATACGAGCAGTACTTC.

The chain is built from TRBV11-2 and TRBJ2-1, with D hard to call. This CDR3 is built from 14 residues. Germline CDR1 is SGHAT and CDR2 is FQNNGV. V lost 1 base to trimming and J lost 5 bases, with 9 bases between them. The CDR3 DNA follows: TGTGCCAGCAGCTTAGTGGCTATGGACAATGAGCAGTTCTTC. It specifies CASSLVAMDNEQFF.

This clonotype has only a few counts. The chain employs TRBV15 and TRBJ2-1, with 7 bases lining up with TRBD2. There are 17 residues in the CDR3. V shed 1 base and J 4 bases; nucleotides not matched to a gene: 10. Germline V gene lookup returns CDR1 LNHNV and CDR2 YYDKDF (reference sequence). The chain's CDR3 is CATSRAVGGGTYNEQFF. The CDR3 coding sequence is TGTGCCACCAGCAGAGCTGTCGGCGGGGGTACTTACAATGAGCAGTTCTTC.

In its sample, this clonotype was seen many times. V is TRBV12-3 or TRBV12-4 and J is TRBJ2-2, with D possibly TRBD1 on 5 matching bases. Trimming took off 2 bases at V and 7 bases at J, with 8 bases between the two ends. The CDR3 runs to 13 residues. In DNA form, the CDR3 reads TGTGCCAGCAGTTTACAGGGAATCGGGGAGCTGTTTTTT. Amino acid sequence: CASSLQGIGELFF.

Only one count was recorded for this clonotype. This rearrangement joins TRBV6-1 to TRBJ2-3; 7 positions match TRBD2. CDR1 and CDR2 from the germline V gene are MNHNS and SASEGT. V gave up 3 bases and J gave up 2 bases; unmatched junction bases: 8. The CDR3 is 16 residues long. As DNA, the CDR3 is TGTGCCAGCAGTGATTTGCGGGAGCGGGTCACAGATACGCAGTATTTT. It translates to CASSDLRERVTDTQYF.

This clonotype came up many times. The chain employs TRBV7-2 and TRBJ2-1; tentative D call: TRBD1 (5 bases). This CDR3 is built from 16 residues. V was clipped by 1 base and J by 4 bases, with 14 bases between them. Germline loops: CDR1 SGHTA, CDR2 FQGNSA. CDR3 amino acids: CASSLESLGAYNEQFF. In DNA, the CDR3 is TGTGCCAGCAGCTTAGAATCACTTGGGGCATACAATGAGCAGTTCTTC.

The gene calls are TRBV27 and TRBJ2-2, with D perhaps matching TRBD2 (7 bases). Germline-derived CDR1 and CDR2 are MNHEY and SMNVEV (reference sequence). Trimming shortened V by 6 bases and J by 9 bases, and 11 bases separated the two germline ends. CDR3 size: 12 residues. CDR3 DNA: TGTGCCAGCAGGAGGGGGGGCCGGGAGCTGTTTTTT. Protein sequence: CASRRGGRELFF.

J is TRBJ2-7 and V is TRBV28; no firm D call. The germline V gene has CDR1 MDHEN and CDR2 SYDVKM. The CDR3 totals 17 residues. The ends were cut back, 6 bases at V and 3 bases at J, with 24 bases in the middle. The CDR3 sequence: CASRQSDPGVNYYEQYF. The CDR3 region has the DNA TGTGCCAGCAGACAAAGTGATCCAGGCGTAAATTACTACGAGCAGTACTTC.

The chain is built from TRBV12-3 or TRBV12-4 and TRBJ2-3; D uncertain. This CDR3 contains 13 residues. V was trimmed by 4 bases and J by 3 bases, leaving 8 bases between them. The CDR3 nucleotides are TGTGCCAGCAGTTCCGCTGTGACAGATACGCAGTATTTT. It encodes CASSSAVTDTQYF.

This clonotype has a handful of counts. This chain links TRBV7-2 with TRBJ2-1; D may be TRBD1 or TRBD2 (5 bases each). The CDR3 covers 14 residues. Germline loops: CDR1 SGHTA, CDR2 FQGNSA. Trimming cost V 5 bases and J 8 bases, with 16 bases left between them. CDR3 nucleotide sequence: TGTGCCAGCAGCCGTCTCGGGACGGCAGATGAGCAGTTCTTC. It translates to CASSRLGTADEQFF.

This clonotype was recorded at least ten times. The chain carries TRBV5-1 and TRBJ2-1; TRBD2 agrees at 8 bases. The CDR3 runs to 14 residues. Germline V gene lookup returns CDR1 SGHRS and CDR2 YFSETQ. V shed 1 base and J 8 bases; nucleotides not matched to a gene: 5. CDR3 sequence (DNA): TGCGCCAGCAGCTTGTTAGCGGGAAGGGATGAGCAGTTCTTC. Amino acids: CASSLLAGRDEQFF.

The chain couples TRBV20-1 to TRBJ2-5; possible D gene TRBD2, 5 bases. This CDR3 is 12 amino acids long. Trimming removed 1 base at V and 5 bases at J, with 8 bases between. Germline values: CDR1 DFQATT, CDR2 SNEGSKA (reference sequence). The CDR3 loop reads CSARAVAETQYF. The CDR3 DNA sequence: TGCAGTGCTAGAGCTGTAGCGGAGACCCAGTACTTC.

Note on this clonotype: The conserved phenylalanine or tryptophan is not found at the CDR3 terminus, so this likely reflects a read error. V usage is TRBV5-1 and J usage is TRBJ2-5; D is possibly TRBD1 (6 bases). V was pared by 4 bases and J by 2 bases, with 15 bases between. The CDR3 is 15 residues long. CDR1 SGHRS and CDR2 YFSETQ come from the germline V gene. The CDR3 nucleotides are TGCGCCAGCAGCCTCCTTACAGGGCAGCAAGAGACCCAGTACCTC. This translates into CASSLLTGQQETQYL.